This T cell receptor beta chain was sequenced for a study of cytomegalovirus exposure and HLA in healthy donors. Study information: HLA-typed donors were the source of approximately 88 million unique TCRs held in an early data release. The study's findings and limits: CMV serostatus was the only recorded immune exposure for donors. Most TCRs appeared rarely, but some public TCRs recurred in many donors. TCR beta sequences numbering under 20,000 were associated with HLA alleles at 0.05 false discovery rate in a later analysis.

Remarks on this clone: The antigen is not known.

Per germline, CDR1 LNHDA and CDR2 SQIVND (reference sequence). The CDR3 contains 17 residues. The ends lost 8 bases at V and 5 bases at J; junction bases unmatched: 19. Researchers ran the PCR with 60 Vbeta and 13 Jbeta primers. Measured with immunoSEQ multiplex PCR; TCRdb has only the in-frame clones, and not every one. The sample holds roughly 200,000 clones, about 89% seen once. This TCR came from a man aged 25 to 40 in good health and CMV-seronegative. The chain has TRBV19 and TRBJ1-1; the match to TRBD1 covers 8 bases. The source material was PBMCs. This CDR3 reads CASSGLAHDRGKTEAFF. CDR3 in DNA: TGTGCCAGTTCGGGACTGGCGCACGACAGGGGAAAAACTGAAGCTTTCTTT.